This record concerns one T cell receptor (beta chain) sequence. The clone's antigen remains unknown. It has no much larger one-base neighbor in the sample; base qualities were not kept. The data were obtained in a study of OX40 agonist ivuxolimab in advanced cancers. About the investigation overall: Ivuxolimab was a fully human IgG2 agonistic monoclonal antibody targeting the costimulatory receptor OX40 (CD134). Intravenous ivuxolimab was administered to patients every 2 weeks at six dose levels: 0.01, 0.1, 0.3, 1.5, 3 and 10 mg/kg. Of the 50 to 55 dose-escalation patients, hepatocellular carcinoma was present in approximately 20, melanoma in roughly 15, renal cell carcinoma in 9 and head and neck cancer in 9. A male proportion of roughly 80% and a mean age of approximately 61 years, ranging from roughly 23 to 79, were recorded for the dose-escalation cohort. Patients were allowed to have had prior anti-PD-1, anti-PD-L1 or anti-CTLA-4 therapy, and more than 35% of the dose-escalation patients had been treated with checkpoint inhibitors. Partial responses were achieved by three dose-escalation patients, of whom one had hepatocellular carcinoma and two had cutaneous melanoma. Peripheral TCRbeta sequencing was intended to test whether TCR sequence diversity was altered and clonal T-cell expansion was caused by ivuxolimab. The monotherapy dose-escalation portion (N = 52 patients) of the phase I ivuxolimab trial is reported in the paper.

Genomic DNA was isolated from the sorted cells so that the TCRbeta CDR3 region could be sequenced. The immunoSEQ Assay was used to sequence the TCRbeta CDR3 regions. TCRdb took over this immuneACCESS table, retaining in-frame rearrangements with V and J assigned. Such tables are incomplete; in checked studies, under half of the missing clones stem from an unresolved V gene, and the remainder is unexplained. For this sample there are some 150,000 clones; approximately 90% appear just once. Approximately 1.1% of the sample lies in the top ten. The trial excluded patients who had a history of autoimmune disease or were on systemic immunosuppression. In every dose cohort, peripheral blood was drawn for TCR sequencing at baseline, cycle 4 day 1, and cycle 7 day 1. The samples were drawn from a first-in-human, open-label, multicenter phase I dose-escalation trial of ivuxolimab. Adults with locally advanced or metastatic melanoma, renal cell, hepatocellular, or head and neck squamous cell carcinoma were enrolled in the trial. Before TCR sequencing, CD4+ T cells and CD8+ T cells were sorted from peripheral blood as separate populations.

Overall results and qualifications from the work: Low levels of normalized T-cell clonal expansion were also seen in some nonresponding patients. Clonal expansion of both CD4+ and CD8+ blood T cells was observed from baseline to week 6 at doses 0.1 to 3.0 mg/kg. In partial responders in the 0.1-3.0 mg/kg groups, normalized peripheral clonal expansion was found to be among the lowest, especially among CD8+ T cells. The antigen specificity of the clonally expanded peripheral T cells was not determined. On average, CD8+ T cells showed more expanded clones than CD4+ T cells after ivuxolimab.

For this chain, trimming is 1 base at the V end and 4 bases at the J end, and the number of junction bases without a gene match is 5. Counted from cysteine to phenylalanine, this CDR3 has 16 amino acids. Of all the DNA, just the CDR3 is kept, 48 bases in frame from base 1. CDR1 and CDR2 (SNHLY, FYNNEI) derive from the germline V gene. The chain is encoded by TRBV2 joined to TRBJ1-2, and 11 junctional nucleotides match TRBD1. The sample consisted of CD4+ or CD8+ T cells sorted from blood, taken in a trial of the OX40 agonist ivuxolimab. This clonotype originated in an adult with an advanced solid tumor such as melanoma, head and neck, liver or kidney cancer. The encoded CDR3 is CASSEGSGTGGYGYTF. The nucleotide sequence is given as TGTGCCAGCAGTGAAGGATCCGGGACAGGGGGCTATGGCTACACCTTC.